The rows below give T cell receptor beta chains drawn from one sample of a study of beta chain features in type 1 diabetes. The repertoire was sequenced with immunoSEQ multiplex PCR; TCRdb's copy has only in-frame clones and lacks some. The table has 810,000 or so clones, roughly 15% seen once. The sample consisted of naive CD4+ T cells from blood. The receptor set was obtained from a woman between 18 and 30 years old in good health. Both conserved end residues are part of each CDR3. D genes are given only for firm matches. Clone size appears in some rows only: once, few, many, or a class for an expanded clone.

j_call v_call clone_size d_call cdr3_nt cdr3_aa
TRBJ1-2 TRBV7-2 - - TGTGCCAGCAGCGCGACCTCCTCCCGGGCCAACTATGGCTACACCTTC CASSATSSRANYGYTF
TRBJ2-1 TRBV5-6 - TRBD1 TGTGCCAGCAGCTTACCGGGACAGGGCCGTGTTGAGCAGTTCTTC CASSLPGQGRVEQFF
TRBJ2-1 TRBV25-1 few TRBD2 TGTGCCAGCAGTGAATGGACTAGCGGGAACAATGAGCAGTTCTTC CASSEWTSGNNEQFF
TRBJ2-3 TRBV10-1 few - TGCGCCAGCAGGGGGGATACGCAGTATTTT CASRGDTQYF
TRBJ2-7 TRBV7-2 few - TGTGCCAGCAGCCCCGGCGGCGGCTATACCCACGAGCAGTACTTC CASSPGGGYTHEQYF
TRBJ1-5 TRBV5-6 - TRBD1 TGTGCCAGCAGCTTATCCGCCGGGACAGGGTTCAATCAGCCCCAGCATTTT CASSLSAGTGFNQPQHF
TRBJ2-7 TRBV4-3 - - TGCGCCAGCAGCCAAGACAATAAGTTGAGCTCCTACGAGCAGTACTTC CASSQDNKLSSYEQYF
TRBJ2-1 TRBV2 - - TGTGCCAGCAGTGATTTGATTCGGAATGAGCAGTTCTTC CASSDLIRNEQFF
TRBJ2-3 TRBV2 - TRBD2 TGTGCCAGCAGCCAGCGGGAGCGGGCAGATACGCAGTATTTT CASSQRERADTQYF
TRBJ1-5 TRBV7-2 few TRBD1 TGTGCCAGCAGCACGGCGACAGGGGATCAGCCCCAGCATTTT CASSTATGDQPQHF
TRBJ2-1 TRBV28 many - TGTGCCACCTTCTTACCCCATATTCATGAGCAGTTCTTC CATFLPHIHEQFF
TRBJ2-2 TRBV7-9 - TRBD2 TGTGCCAGCAGCTTAGCTTCAGGCGGCGGGAGAGATTCAGGGGAGCTGTTTTTT CASSLASGGGRDSGELFF
TRBJ2-3 TRBV9 - - TGTGCCAGCAAAGGGGTTAGGGCCACAGATACGCAGTATTTT CASKGVRATDTQYF
TRBJ2-2 TRBV19 - - TGTGCCAGGAATAACGGGGAGCTGTTTTTT CARNNGELFF
TRBJ1-2 TRBV7-6 few TRBD1 TGTGCCAGCAGCCCGGACAGGGGACGGGCCCTCTATGGCTACACCTTC CASSPDRGRALYGYTF
TRBJ1-1 TRBV2 few - TGTGCCAGCAGGCCCGAAACACCCGGTGGGGGTAGGACTGAAGCTTTCTTT CASRPETPGGGRTEAFF
TRBJ2-3 TRBV7-9 few - TGTGCCAGCAGCCGAAGGGACACAGATACGCAGTATTTT CASSRRDTDTQYF
TRBJ2-5 TRBV4-2 - TRBD2 TGTGCCAGCAGCCAAGGGGATAGCGGGAGGGTGGAGACCCAGTACTTC CASSQGDSGRVETQYF
TRBJ1-1 TRBV28 - - TGTGCCAGCAGTAGAGACAAGCGGCGAGCTTTCTTT CASSRDKRRAFF
TRBJ2-7 TRBV18 few - TGTGCCAGCTCACCCGCAGTCTTACCCTACGAGCAGTACTTC CASSPAVLPYEQYF
TRBJ1-1 TRBV2 - - TGTGCCAGCAGGGGAGATTTTAACACTGAAGCTTTCTTT CASRGDFNTEAFF
TRBJ1-1 TRBV28 - - TGTGCCAGCAGTTTAGGGACGGGTAACACTGAAGCTTTCTTT CASSLGTGNTEAFF
TRBJ2-1 TRBV7-9 few TRBD2 TGTGCCAGCAGCACGAGACTAGCGGGAGGAGGTTCGGGCAATGAGCAGTTCTTC CASSTRLAGGGSGNEQFF
TRBJ2-6 TRBV10-3 - - TGTGCCATCAGGCCCGAAGGGTCTGGGGCCAACGTCCTGACTTTC CAIRPEGSGANVLTF